This T cell receptor (beta chain) was recorded in a study of T cell repertoires in cytomegalovirus infection (dated by TCRdb to the late 2010s). Describing the broader study: The HLA type of each donor mattered for the analysis, because public TCR beta signatures pointed to carriage of CMV infection along with the matching HLA type. Broader findings and caveats from the paper: The ex vivo response was dominated by HLA-C-restricted CMV-specific TCR beta clonotypes, and the single most frequent clonotype in two of eight donors was supplied by these HLA-C-restricted clonotypes. Carriers of CMV infection plus the relevant HLA type were discriminated by the cumulative frequency of public TCR beta family members in the study cohort and in an independent roughly 370-donor cohort.

V has 5 bases trimmed and J has 2 bases trimmed; junction bases matching no gene number 9. Spanning cysteine to phenylalanine, the CDR3 consists of 15 amino acids. CDR3 DNA only is kept here, 45 bases in frame from base 1. Instrument used: Illumina HiSeq 1500. TCRdb reran the public reads through fastp at Q25 and MiXCR, keeping productive beta chains. Here each entry gathers all rows of one CDR3 protein and keeps the most common genes and DNA. The sample profile shows 250,000 or so distinct CDR3 sequences; over 8% of them were found once. The ten largest clones represent roughly 16% of the sample. This clonotype was counted many times. Its recognized antigen is unknown. No much larger clonotype is one base removed from it; base qualities were not supplied.

The V and J genes are TRBV12-3 or TRBV12-4 and TRBJ2-7; TRBD2 lines up with 7 middle nucleotides. The specimen was PBMCs. The receptor was isolated from a human donor in good health (CMV status not recorded). Some clones in this sample may be carry-over from other donors' samples. The sequenced DNA is TGTGCCAGCAGTATCACCGGGACTAACGCCTACGAGCAGTACTTC. Translated, this gives CASSITGTNAYEQYF.